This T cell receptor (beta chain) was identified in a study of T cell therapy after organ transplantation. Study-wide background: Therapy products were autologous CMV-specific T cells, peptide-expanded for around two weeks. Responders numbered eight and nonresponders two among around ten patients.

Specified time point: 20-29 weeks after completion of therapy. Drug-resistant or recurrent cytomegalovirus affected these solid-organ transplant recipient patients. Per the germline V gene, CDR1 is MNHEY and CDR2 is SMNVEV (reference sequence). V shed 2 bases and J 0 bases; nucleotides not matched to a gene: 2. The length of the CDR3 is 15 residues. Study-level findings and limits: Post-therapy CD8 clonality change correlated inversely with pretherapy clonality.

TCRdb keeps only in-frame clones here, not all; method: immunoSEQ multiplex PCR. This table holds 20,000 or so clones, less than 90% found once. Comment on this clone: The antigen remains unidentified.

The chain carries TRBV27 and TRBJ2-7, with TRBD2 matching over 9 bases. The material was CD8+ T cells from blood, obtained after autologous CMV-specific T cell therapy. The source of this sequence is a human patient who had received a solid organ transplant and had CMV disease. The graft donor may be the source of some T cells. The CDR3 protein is CASSLSGGSSYEQYF. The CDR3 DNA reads TGTGCCAGCAGTTTAAGCGGGGGGAGCTCCTACGAGCAGTACTTC.